These 27 T cell receptor beta chains originate from one sample sequenced in a study of blood T cell repertoires in COVID-19. TCRdb's table, derived via immunoSEQ multiplex PCR, lists solely in-frame clones and lacks some. Here the sample spans just over 250,000 clones, roughly 80% being singletons. What was sequenced was PBMCs or T cells enriched from blood (not recorded which). The receptors come from a man aged 30-40 years with acute COVID-19.

The V and J genes are TRBV19 and TRBJ1-1; 8 bases are a match to TRBD1. V was pared by 3 bases and J by 7 bases, with 4 bases of the junction left unmatched. The CDR3 sequence is 13 residues long. Germline V gene lookup returns CDR1 LNHDA and CDR2 SQIVND (reference sequence). The CDR3 nucleotides are TGTGCCAGTAGTATCGGACAGGGTGGTGAAGCTTTCTTT. Translating it yields CASSIGQGGEAFF.

This chain joins TRBV12-3 or TRBV12-4 and TRBJ1-5, with D uncertain. V dropped 3 bases and J dropped 7 bases, with 10 bases sitting between them. The CDR3 runs to 13 residues. In DNA, the CDR3 is TGTGCCAGCAGTTTGGCGGGCCAGCAGCCCCAGCATTTT. Translating it yields CASSLAGQQPQHF.

The genes are TRBV13 and TRBJ1-1; tentative D call: TRBD1 (5 bases). There are 14 residues in the CDR3. Germline CDR1 and CDR2: PRHDT and FYEKMQ (reference sequence). Deletions cut 3 bases from V and 3 bases from J, with 11 bases between. The CDR3, as DNA: TGTGCCAGCAGCTTTATCGGGGGGGACACTGAAGCTTTCTTT. It specifies CASSFIGGDTEAFF.

This clone was seen a few times. The chain carries TRBV29-1 and TRBJ1-2, with D possibly matching TRBD1 (5 bases). The germline gives CDR1 SQVTM, CDR2 ANQGSEA. The CDR3 is made up of 14 amino acids. V was trimmed by 4 bases and J by 8 bases, leaving 20 bases between them. The CDR3 nucleotides are TGCAGCGTTGTCCAACGGGGGGACCGAGTGGGCTACACCTTC. This encodes CSVVQRGDRVGYTF.

V gene TRBV18 combines with J gene TRBJ1-2, with D tentatively TRBD1 (6 bases). CDR3 length: 14 residues. The germline gives CDR1 KGHSH, CDR2 LQKENI. V lost 0 bases and J lost 5, with 10 bases in between. DNA of the CDR3: TGTGCCAGCTCACCACCGGGGGACATATATGGCTACACCTTC. Its translation: CASSPPGDIYGYTF.

The J gene is TRBJ1-5, the V gene TRBV28; D ambiguous. The CDR3 is made up of 13 amino acids. The V gene's germline CDR1 is MDHEN and CDR2 SYDVKM. V was clipped by 4 bases and J by 4 bases, with 8 bases between them. The CDR3 region has the DNA TGTGCCAGCAGTTCGGAGGTAAATCAGCCCCAGCATTTT. Translated, it gives CASSSEVNQPQHF. Full variable domain (rest looked up from reference TRBV28 and TRBJ1-5): DVKVTQSSRYLVKRTGEKVFLECVQDMDHENMFWYRQDPGLGLRLIYFSYDVKMKEKGDIPEGYSVSREKKERFSLILESASTNQTSMYLCASSSEVNQPQHFGDGTRLSIL.

This clone was found a few times. The chain employs TRBV18 and TRBJ1-3; 8 bases fit TRBD1. The junction had 5 bases not matched to a gene; V was cut back by 4 bases and J by 0 bases. This CDR3 is 16 amino acids long. The V gene's germline CDR1 is KGHSH and CDR2 LQKENI. In nucleotides, the CDR3 is TGTGCCAGCTCACAGAAAACAGGGGGCTCTGGAAACACCATATATTTT. This gives the protein CASSQKTGGSGNTIYF.

DNA for the CDR3: TGTGCCAGCAGGGAGACAGAAACCTACGAGCAGTACGTC. It specifies CASRETETYEQYV. This chain uses TRBV6-5 with TRBJ2-7, with D tentatively TRBD1 (5 bases). CDR3 length equals 13 residues. V was cut by 6 bases and J by 2 bases, with 11 bases left in between. CDR1 is MNHEY and CDR2 is SVGAGI in the germline V gene.

This chain joins TRBV7-8 and TRBJ2-2; TRBD2 might be the D (6 bases). The CDR3 consists of 17 residues. Trimming took off 1 base at V and 0 bases at J, with 12 bases between the two ends. CDR1 and CDR2 from the germline V gene are SGHVS and FQNEAQ. The CDR3 is CASSLVSGGTNTGELFF. CDR3 DNA: TGTGCCAGCAGCTTAGTGTCTGGCGGGACGAACACCGGGGAGCTGTTTTTT. The entire variable domain, with the rest obtained from reference TRBV7-8 and TRBJ2-2, is as follows: GAGVSQSPRYKVAKRGQDVALRCDPISGHVSLFWYQQALGQGPEFLTYFQNEAQLDKSGLPSDRFFAERPEGSVSTLKIQRTQQEDSAVYLCASSLVSGGTNTGELFFGEGSRLTVL.

This clone was detected once. This chain uses TRBV24-1 with TRBJ2-3; 9 bases align to TRBD1. The CDR3 consists of 15 residues. V dropped 0 bases and J dropped 4; count of bases not matched to a gene: 1. Germline lookup yields CDR1 KGHDR and CDR2 SFDVKD. This CDR3 reads CATSDLTGGADTQYF. CDR3 nucleotides: TGTGCCACCAGTGATTTGACAGGGGGCGCAGATACGCAGTATTTT.

The V and J genes are TRBV7-2 and TRBJ1-1; no firm D call. V was pared by 1 base and J by 3 bases, with 12 bases between. Per the germline V gene, CDR1 is SGHTA and CDR2 is FQGNSA. The CDR3 spans 15 residues. The CDR3 DNA reads as TGTGCCAGCAGCTTAGGCCCAGTGGAGTACACTGAAGCTTTCTTT. Translation: CASSLGPVEYTEAFF.

The chain is built from TRBV2 and TRBJ1-4, with D possibly matching TRBD1 (6 bases). Trimming cost V 2 bases and J 6 bases, with 13 bases left between them. CDR3 length: 15 amino acids. CDR1 is SNHLY and CDR2 is FYNNEI in the germline V gene. CDR3 region: CASSEILQGDEKLFF. The CDR3 DNA is TGTGCCAGCAGTGAAATTCTACAGGGAGATGAAAAACTGTTTTTT.

The chain joins TRBV7-9 to TRBJ2-4; 8 nucleotides match TRBD1. Germline CDR1 SEHNR, CDR2 FQNEAQ (reference sequence). CDR3 size: 17 residues. V lost 3 bases, J lost 0 bases, and 7 bases stayed unmatched. CDR3 loop: CASSFSDRGLAKNIQYF. The CDR3 bases are TGTGCCAGCAGCTTCTCTGACAGGGGCTTAGCCAAAAACATTCAGTACTTC.

This chain uses TRBV2 with TRBJ2-5; 9 bases align to TRBD1. Germline loops: CDR1 SNHLY, CDR2 FYNNEI. The CDR3 is 15 amino acids. Germline trimming cut 7 bases from V and 3 bases from J; bases unmatched to any gene: 9. For the CDR3, the DNA is TGTGCCAGCAAACTGGACAGGGGTAGGAAAGAGACCCAGTACTTC. Translated, it gives CASKLDRGRKETQYF.

The chain has TRBV19 and TRBJ2-3, with TRBD1 matching over 8 bases. CDR3 length: 16 residues. J lost 4 bases, V lost 4 bases, and 10 bases had no gene match. Germline-derived CDR1 and CDR2 are LNHDA and SQIVND (reference sequence). The CDR3 coding sequence is TGTGCCAGTAGTAGATCTGGACAGGGTAGCGCAGATACGCAGTATTTT. Translation: CASSRSGQGSADTQYF.

The table lists this clone with a few counts. CDR3 nucleotides: TGCGCCAGCAGTGAAGGGACTAGCGGCACAGATACGCAGTATTTT. Its protein product is CASSEGTSGTDTQYF. The V and J genes are TRBV10-1 and TRBJ2-3, with 10 bases identical to TRBD2. CDR3 length: 15 amino acids. The germline CDR1 and CDR2 sequences are WNHNN and SYGVQD (reference sequence). The junction had 1 base not matched to a gene; V was cut back by 3 bases and J by 1 base.

The chain recombines TRBV5-1 with TRBJ2-2; D not resolved. Germline loops: CDR1 SGHRS, CDR2 YFSETQ. Trimming took 4 bases from V and 10 from J, leaving 8 bases between them. This CDR3 is built from 11 residues. This CDR3 is CASSVTVELFF. Here the CDR3 DNA reads TGCGCCAGCAGCGTCACGGTGGAGCTGTTTTTT.

The sample holds a few counts of this clone. The chain combines TRBV21-1 with TRBJ2-3; whether TRBD2, the table's D call, matches the DNA was not checked. TRBV21-1 is a pseudogene locus. CDR3 length: 15 amino acids. CDR3 coding DNA: TGTGCCAGCAGCAAGACTAGCGGGCCTTATGGTACGCAGTATTTT. This gives the protein CASSKTSGPYGTQYF.

The V call is TRBV28, the J call TRBJ2-2; D is undetermined. CDR1 and CDR2 from the germline V gene are MDHEN and SYDVKM. The V and J ends lost 2 bases and 6 bases respectively, with 10 bases between them. The CDR3 is made up of 14 amino acids. The CDR3 loop reads CASSLTGPPGELFF. Here the CDR3 DNA reads TGTGCCAGCAGTTTAACTGGTCCCCCCGGGGAGCTGTTTTTT.

The V and J genes are TRBV7-3 and TRBJ2-1; D is undetermined. V lost 0 bases, J lost 6 bases, and 3 bases lay in between. Germline V gene lookup returns CDR1 SGHTA and CDR2 FQGTGA. The CDR3 is made up of 12 amino acids. CDR3 nucleotides: TGTGCCAGCAGCTTAACTATCAATGAGCAGTTCTTC. Translation gives CASSLTINEQFF.

This clone was seen more than once but under ten times. The chain combines TRBV6-5 with TRBJ1-2; D is unclear. Trimming took 8 bases from V and 8 from J, leaving 15 bases between them. Germline values: CDR1 MNHEY, CDR2 SVGAGI. The CDR3 has 12 amino acids. The CDR3 reads CASSSATRGYTF. The CDR3 DNA sequence: TGTGCCAGCTCTTCCGCCACGCGAGGCTACACCTTC.

V and J are TRBV25-1 and TRBJ2-1; 10 nucleotides align to TRBD1. Germline loops: CDR1 MGHDK, CDR2 SYGVNS. The CDR3 has 16 amino acids. V gave up 6 bases and J gave up 5 bases; unmatched junction bases: 10. The CDR3 DNA is TGTGCCAGCAGACCTGCGGGACAGGGGTATCACAATGAGCAGTTCTTC. As protein: CASRPAGQGYHNEQFF.

The chain employs TRBV27 and TRBJ1-2; D is perhaps TRBD1 (6 bases). The CDR3 is made up of 15 amino acids. Trimming cost V 0 bases and J 4 bases, with 12 bases left between them. The V gene's germline CDR1 is MNHEY and CDR2 SMNVEV (reference sequence). The CDR3 is CASSLSPGAGYGYTF. The CDR3 region has the DNA TGTGCCAGCAGTTTATCCCCAGGGGCGGGCTATGGCTACACCTTC.

The CDR3 DNA is TGTGCCAGCAGTCGAGGGGGAGTGGAGCTGTTTTTT. It encodes CASSRGGVELFF. The chain joins TRBV12-3 or TRBV12-4 to TRBJ2-2; a possible D gene is TRBD1 (6 bases). The ends were cut back, 5 bases at V and 10 bases at J, with 11 bases in the middle. The CDR3 runs to 12 residues.

This clone has a single count. The J gene is TRBJ1-1, the V gene TRBV29-1, with D perhaps TRBD1 (6 bases). The CDR3 totals 13 residues. V was trimmed by 7 bases and J by 7 bases, leaving 19 bases between them. Germline assignment: CDR1 SQVTM and CDR2 ANQGSEA. The DNA for the CDR3 is TGCAGCGGACGAGCCGGGACACGGGTTGAAGCTTTCTTT. As protein: CSGRAGTRVEAFF.

J is TRBJ2-7 and V is TRBV2, with 11 nucleotides matching TRBD2. The CDR3 runs 15 residues. In germline, CDR1 is SNHLY, CDR2 FYNNEI. Trimming cost V 6 bases and J 3 bases; bases outside gene matches: 7. The DNA of the CDR3 is TGTGCCAGCAGAACACTAGCGGGGGCCGGCTACGAGCAGTACGTC. Its translation is CASRTLAGAGYEQYV.

This chain links TRBV7-3 with TRBJ2-2, with D uncertain. V was clipped by 3 bases and J by 6 bases, with 5 bases between them. The germline V gene has CDR1 SGHTA and CDR2 FQGTGA. The CDR3 runs 12 residues. The CDR3 region has the DNA TGTGCCAGCAGCTTTGTAGCCGGGGAGCTGTTTTTT. Protein sequence: CASSFVAGELFF.